This TCR beta chain was retrieved from a study of T cell repertoires in aging, cancer and after chemotherapy. Study background: Pre- and post-chemotherapy samples were paired from glioblastoma patients treated with temozolomide-based therapy. Study-wide points: Untreated cancer patients had significantly lower blood TCR diversity than age-matched healthy donors. In healthy donors, age-related TCR diversity loss mainly reflected lost richness.

A mixed TRB-A/B primer pool amplified rearranged TRB by multiplex touch-down PCR. TCRdb independently ran MiXCR on the multiplex PCR reads; one entry per CDR3 protein. Among fewer than 2,000 distinct CDR3 sequences listed, about 20% were seen once. Per the germline V gene, CDR1 is DFQATT and CDR2 is SNEGSKA (reference sequence). The CDR3 sequence is 11 residues long. V trimming: 7 bases; J trimming: 2 bases; junction bases outside the gene matches: 0. Amplification of TCR beta used genomic DNA extracted from peripheral blood. As to this clonotype: Its antigen is still unknown.

The V gene is TRBV20-1, the J gene TRBJ2-5, with TRBD1 identical over 8 bases. Material: blood. The TCR sequence derives from a human donor with a solid tumor. The CDR3: CSGQGQETQYF. The CDR3 bases are TGCAGTGGACAGGGGCAAGAGACCCAGTACTTC.